This TCR beta chain was documented in a study of blood T cell repertoires in COVID-19. The CDR3 length is 18 residues. V shed 1 base, J shed 2 bases, and the junction held 13 bases outside the gene matches. Germline V lookup: CDR1 PRHDT, CDR2 FYEKMQ (reference sequence). Measured with immunoSEQ multiplex PCR; TCRdb has only the in-frame clones, and not every one. This sample has over 110,000 clones; 88% occur once, and the top ten carry around 26%. The specimen sequenced was peripheral blood. The receptor comes from a human donor in a cohort sampled during active COVID-19. The chain uses TRBV13 and TRBJ1-1; 7 positions match TRBD1. As DNA, the CDR3 is TGTGCCAGCAGCTTAGCGGGGGTCGAGGGGGCGGGAAACACTGAAGCTTTCTTT. Translating gives CASSLAGVEGAGNTEAFF.